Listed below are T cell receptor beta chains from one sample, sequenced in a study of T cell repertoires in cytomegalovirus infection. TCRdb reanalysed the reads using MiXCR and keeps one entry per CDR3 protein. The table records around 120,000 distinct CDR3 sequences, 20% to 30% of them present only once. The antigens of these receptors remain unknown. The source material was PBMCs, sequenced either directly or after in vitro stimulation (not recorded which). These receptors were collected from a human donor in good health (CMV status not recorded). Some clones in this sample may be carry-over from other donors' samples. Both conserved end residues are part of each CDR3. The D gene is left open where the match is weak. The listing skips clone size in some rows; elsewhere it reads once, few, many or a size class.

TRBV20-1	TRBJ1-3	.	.	TGCAGTGCTAGAGCCCCAGCGAGCTCTGGAACCACCATATATTTT	CSARAPASSGTTIYF
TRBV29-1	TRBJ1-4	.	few	TGCAGCGCCCAGGGTCGTTGGACCGACGCAACTAATGAAAAACTGTTTTTT	CSAQGRWTDATNEKLFF
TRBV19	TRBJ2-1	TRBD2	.	TGTGCCAGTAGTATCGTAGCGGGACTTACCTACAATGAGCAGTTCTTC	CASSIVAGLTYNEQFF
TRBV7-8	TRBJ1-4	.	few	TGTGCCAGCAGCCGGGGGGGGGGCGCCGATGAAAAACTGTTTTTT	CASSRGGGADEKLFF
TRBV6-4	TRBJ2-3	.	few	TGTGCCAGCAGTGACTCGATTAGGGGGAGGACAGATACGCAGTATTTT	CASSDSIRGRTDTQYF
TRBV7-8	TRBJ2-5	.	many	TGTGCCAGCAGCTTGTACAGGGTGGAAGAGACCCAGTACTTC	CASSLYRVEETQYF
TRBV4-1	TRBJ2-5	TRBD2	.	TGTGCCAGCAGCCAAGATTCCCCTGGACTAGCCCAAGAGACCCAGTACTTC	CASSQDSPGLAQETQYF
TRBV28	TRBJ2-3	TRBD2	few	TGTGCCAGCAGTTTATATCCAGCGGGGGAGACAGATACGCAGTATTTT	CASSLYPAGETDTQYF
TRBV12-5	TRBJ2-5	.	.	TGTGCTAGTGGGGGCCCGGTTGAGCAGTACTTC	CASGGPVEQYF
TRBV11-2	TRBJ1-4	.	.	TGTGCCAGCAGCTCCCTTGAAAAGGGCGGGAATGAAAAACTGTTTTTT	CASSSLEKGGNEKLFF
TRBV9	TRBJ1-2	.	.	TGTGCCAGCAGCGTAGGGGGCACCCTGAACTATGGCTACACCTTC	CASSVGGTLNYGYTF
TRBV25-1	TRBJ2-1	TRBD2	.	TGTGCCAGCAGTGGACCTAGCGGCTCCTACAATGAGCAGTTCTTC	CASSGPSGSYNEQFF
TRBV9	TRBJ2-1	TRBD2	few	TGTGCCAGCAGCGTAGGCTGGGCGGGAGTCGGTGAGCAGTTCTTC	CASSVGWAGVGEQFF
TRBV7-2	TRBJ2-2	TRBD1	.	TGTGCCAGCAGCCCTGGGGGACAGGGGAACACCGGGGAGCTGTTTTTT	CASSPGGQGNTGELFF
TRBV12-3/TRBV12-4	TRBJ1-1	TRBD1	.	TGTGCCAGCAGTTTGCCGGGACAGGGAGTAACCACTTTT	CASSLPGQGVTTF
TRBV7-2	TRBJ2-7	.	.	TGTGCCAGCAGCCCCGGGACAACCTCCTACGAGCAGTACTTC	CASSPGTTSYEQYF
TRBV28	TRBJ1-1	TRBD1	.	TGTGCCAGCAGTTTTCGTCCAGGGGGCCCTGCCACTGAAGCTTTCTTT	CASSFRPGGPATEAFF
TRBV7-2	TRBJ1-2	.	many	TGTGCCAGCAGCTTAGCGGGCGGGAGTGAGGATGGCTACACCTTC	CASSLAGGSEDGYTF
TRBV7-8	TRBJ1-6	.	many	TGTGCCAGCAGCTTATTTTCTTCGGAGACCTATAATTCACCCCTCCACTTT	CASSLFSSETYNSPLHF
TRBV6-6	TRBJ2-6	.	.	TGTGCCAGCAGTTTCCTTGTGTCTGGGGCCAACGTCCTGACTTTC	CASSFLVSGANVLTF
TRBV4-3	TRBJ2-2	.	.	TGCGCCAGCAGCCAAGAGACTTACACCGGGGAGCTGTTTTTT	CASSQETYTGELFF
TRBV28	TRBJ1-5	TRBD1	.	TGTGCCAGCAGTTTATTTGGGACAGCTTACAATCAGCCCCAGCATTTT	CASSLFGTAYNQPQHF
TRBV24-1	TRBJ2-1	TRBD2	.	TGTGCCACCAGTGACCAACGAAGAGGGGAGGGTGAGCAGTTCTTC	CATSDQRRGEGEQFF
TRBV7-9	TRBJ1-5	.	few	TGTGCCAGCAGCTTAGGTGAATTTGGGCAGCCCCAGCATTTT	CASSLGEFGQPQHF
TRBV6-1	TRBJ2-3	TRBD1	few	TGTGCCAGCAGTCCTACAGGGGGATTGGGGGATACGCAGTATTTT	CASSPTGGLGDTQYF
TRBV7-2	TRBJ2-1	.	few	TGTGCCAGCAGCTTTTCACAGAGGGGCAATGAGCAGTTCTTC	CASSFSQRGNEQFF
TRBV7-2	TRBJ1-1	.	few	TGTGCCAGCAGCTTAGCGTTGAGCGACAGATACACTGAAGCTTTCTTT	CASSLALSDRYTEAFF
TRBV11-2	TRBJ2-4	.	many	TGTGCCAGCAGCTCTCAGGGCCACCTAGCCAAAAACATTCAGTACTTC	CASSSQGHLAKNIQYF
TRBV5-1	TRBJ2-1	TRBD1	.	TGCGCCAGCAGCTGGACAGGGCCCTTGGGTGAGCAGTTCTTC	CASSWTGPLGEQFF
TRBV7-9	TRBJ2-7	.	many	TGTGCCAGCAGCCCGAGGGGACGTTTAAGCTCCTACGAGCAGTACTTC	CASSPRGRLSSYEQYF
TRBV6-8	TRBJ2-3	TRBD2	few	TGTGCCAGCAGTTACCTAGCGGGGAAAACGGATACGCAGTATTTT	CASSYLAGKTDTQYF
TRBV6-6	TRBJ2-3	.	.	TGTGCCAGCAGTTCCCTCCCTAGGGTCACAGATACGCAGTATTTT	CASSSLPRVTDTQYF
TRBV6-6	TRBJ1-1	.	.	TGTGCCAGCAGTTACTCTCGGCCGGTCGGGAACACTGAAGCTTTCTTT	CASSYSRPVGNTEAFF
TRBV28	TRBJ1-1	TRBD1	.	TGTGCCAGCAGTTTTATATCCGAACAGGGGCCGAACACTGAAGCTTTCTTT	CASSFISEQGPNTEAFF
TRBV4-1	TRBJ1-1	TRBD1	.	TGCGCCAGCGAGGAGGGACAGGGGGCGCGGAACACTGAAGCTTTCTTT	CASEEGQGARNTEAFF
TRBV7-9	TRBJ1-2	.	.	TGTGCCAGCAGCTTAGGGGACCGAAACTATGGCTACACCTTC	CASSLGDRNYGYTF
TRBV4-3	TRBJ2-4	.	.	TGCGCCAGCAGCCAAGATCATCTTGAGGGATACCAAAACATTCAGTACTTC	CASSQDHLEGYQNIQYF
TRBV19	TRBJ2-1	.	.	TGTGCCAGTAGCCCCACCCCGGGGGTTGATGAGCAGTTCTTC	CASSPTPGVDEQFF
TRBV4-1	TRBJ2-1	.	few	TGCGCCAGCAGCCAAGAGGGGACTGGAAGACTCAATGAGCAGTTCTTC	CASSQEGTGRLNEQFF
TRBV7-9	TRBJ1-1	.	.	TGTGCCAGCAGTCCAGGGTTAATGAACACTGAAGCTTTCTTT	CASSPGLMNTEAFF
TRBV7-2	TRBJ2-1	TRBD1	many	TGTGCCAGTAAAAGGGACAGGGTCGGCGGGGCTGAGCAGTTCTTC	CASKRDRVGGAEQFF
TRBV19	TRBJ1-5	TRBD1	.	TGTGCCAGTAGTATCCAAGGGGGCCGTCAGCCCCAGCATTTT	CASSIQGGRQPQHF
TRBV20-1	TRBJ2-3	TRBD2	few	TGCAGTGCTAGAGATAGTGGGAGGGGCCCAGATACGCAGTATTTT	CSARDSGRGPDTQYF
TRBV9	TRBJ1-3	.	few	TGTGCCAGCCAGGGCAGCTCTGGAAACACCATATATTTT	CASQGSSGNTIYF
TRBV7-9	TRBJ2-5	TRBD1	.	TGTGCCAGCAGCTTTGACAGGGTTCGAGAGACCCAGTACTTC	CASSFDRVRETQYF
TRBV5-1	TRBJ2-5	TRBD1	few	TGCGCCAGCAGCTCAAGCGGACAGGTTCAAGAGACCCAGTACTTC	CASSSSGQVQETQYF